The entry below gives a single TCR beta chain sequence along with its context. As yet, its antigen is unknown. This sample stems from a study of T-cell memory formation after mild COVID-19. At the level of the study: Largely, TCR clusters stayed within a single donor.

Per germline, CDR1 SGHDT and CDR2 YYEEEE. The CDR3 totals 17 residues. Trimming took 0 bases from V and 4 from J, leaving 19 bases between them. Constant-segment primers and 5'RACE yielded cDNA libraries for TCR alpha and TCR beta, each carrying sample barcodes and UMIs. TCRdb analysed the 5' RACE reads with MiXCR anew, one entry per CDR3 protein. The data show 300,000 to 400,000 distinct CDR3 sequences, 10% to 15% seen once. General observations from the study: The CD4+ clones that contracted clustered mainly within CM and EM, and the CD8+ clones concentrated in EMRA.

Source material: PBMCs or a T cell subset sorted from them (not recorded which). The chain employs TRBV5-6 and TRBJ1-2; a weak D match, TRBD1 (5 bases). The source of this sequence is a young man who had mild COVID-19 (a few samples of this study predate the infection). Cell type and time point are not known. The chain's CDR3 is CASSLGGQLSHFYGYTF. CDR3 nucleotide sequence: TGTGCCAGCAGCTTGGGTGGACAACTTAGCCATTTCTATGGCTACACCTTC.